This is a list of T cell receptor beta chains from one sample in a study of cytomegalovirus exposure and HLA in healthy donors. The repertoire was sequenced with immunoSEQ multiplex PCR; TCRdb's copy has only in-frame clones and lacks some. The data show 150,000 or so clones, around 80% seen once. Input material: PBMCs. These receptors were collected from a woman in her forties or fifties in good health and CMV-seropositive. Both conserved end residues are part of each CDR3. Fields, in order: J gene, clone size, V gene, D gene, CDR3 DNA, CDR3 protein. A D gene is named only where the DNA matches it firmly. Size tells how often a clone was seen (once, few, many) or the class of an expanded clone, and some rows leave it out.

TRBJ2-5 . TRBV10-2 TRBD2 TGCGCCAGCAGTGACGGGGGGGCCTGGGGCCAGTACTTC CASSDGGAWGQYF
TRBJ1-1 few TRBV6-1 . TGTGCCAGCAGTGAATACGGCAGGGGAAGCCCTGAAGCTTTCTTT CASSEYGRGSPEAFF
TRBJ1-6 . TRBV7-2 . TGTGCCAGCAGCTTATTCCCCGAGGGTTCACCCCTCCACTTT CASSLFPEGSPLHF
TRBJ2-3 . TRBV5-1 . TGCGCCAGCAGCCTTAGCGACCCGAGGGTGGATACGCAGTATTTT CASSLSDPRVDTQYF
TRBJ1-1 . TRBV19 TRBD1 TGTGCCAGTGCGGGACAGGGGTTTGAAGCTTTCTTT CASAGQGFEAFF
TRBJ2-7 few TRBV2 . TGTGCCAGCAGTGCAGATAGAGGGAGGAACGAGCAGTACTTC CASSADRGRNEQYF
TRBJ2-7 . TRBV18 . TGTGCCAGCTCACCACCGAGAATCTACGAGCAGTACTTC CASSPPRIYEQYF
TRBJ2-7 . TRBV7-2 TRBD1 TGTGCCAGCAGCCCCAGGACAGGGGGCGTCTACGAGCAGTACTTC CASSPRTGGVYEQYF
TRBJ2-2 few TRBV7-6 . TGTGCCAGCAGCCGGATCAGGGTCACGAACACCGGGGAGCTGTTTTTT CASSRIRVTNTGELFF
TRBJ1-4 few TRBV19 . TGTGCCAGTAGTATAGGTCTGCGGGGACGGACTAATGAAAAACTGTTTTTT CASSIGLRGRTNEKLFF
TRBJ1-5 once TRBV19 . TGTGCCAGTAGTATACAGAATTATCAGCCCCAGCATTTT CASSIQNYQPQHF
TRBJ1-1 . TRBV5-3 TRBD1 TGTGCCAGAAGCTATATCCGGGACAGACTTATACCATCCGAAGCTTTCTTT CARSYIRDRLIPSEAFF
TRBJ2-7 few TRBV9 TRBD2 TGTGCCAGCAGCCCCGGGGGGGCCCCCTACGAGCAGTACTTC CASSPGGAPYEQYF
TRBJ2-1 . TRBV2 . TGTGCCAGCAGTGGCGGCGTGGCCTACAATGAGCAGTTCTTC CASSGGVAYNEQFF
TRBJ2-7 . TRBV28 TRBD2 TGTGCCAGCAGTTTAGGTGCGGGAGGGTCCTACGAGCAGTACTTC CASSLGAGGSYEQYF
TRBJ2-3 . TRBV9 . TGTGCCAGCAGCGTAGGGGTGGCGGCGACTAGCACAGATACGCAGTATTTT CASSVGVAATSTDTQYF
TRBJ2-3 few TRBV4-1 TRBD1 TGCGCCAGCAGCCAAGGCCCCGACAGGGACAGAGCGCAGTATTTT CASSQGPDRDRAQYF
TRBJ1-3 . TRBV19 . TGTGCCAGTAGTCCCGGCAGGGTTTTCACTGGAAACACCATATATTTT CASSPGRVFTGNTIYF
TRBJ1-2 . TRBV4-3 . TGCGCCAGCAGCCGAGAAGGGGAGGGGGGCTACACCTTC CASSREGEGGYTF
TRBJ1-5 . TRBV6-5 TRBD1 TGTGCCAGCAGTAGGGGGACAGGGCATCAGCCCCAGCATTTT CASSRGTGHQPQHF
TRBJ1-2 . TRBV20-1 . TGCAGTGCACAGGGTTTAAGTGGCTACACCTTC CSAQGLSGYTF
TRBJ2-7 . TRBV5-1 TRBD2 TGCGCCAGCAGCGTGTCATCAGCGGGAGTCCACGAGCAGTACTTC CASSVSSAGVHEQYF
TRBJ2-5 . TRBV28 . TGTGCCAGCAGGTTGGAGGGCCGGGAGACCCAGTACTTC CASRLEGRETQYF
TRBJ2-1 . TRBV7-9 TRBD2 TGTGCCAGCAGCTTCTGGCGGGAGCGGGTCGGGAATGAGCAGTTCTTC CASSFWRERVGNEQFF
TRBJ2-2 . TRBV19 TRBD1 TGTGCCAGTAGTATGGGGACAGGCCCCACCGGGGAGCTGTTTTTT CASSMGTGPTGELFF
TRBJ1-6 few TRBV5-1 . TGCGCCAGCAGCTTTCCTCCAGGGGCCTCCTCTAATTCACCCCTCCACTTT CASSFPPGASSNSPLHF
TRBJ1-1 . TRBV27 . TGTGCCAGCAGCTCCCGCTTGCAGATGAACACTGAAGCTTTCTTT CASSSRLQMNTEAFF
TRBJ1-1 once TRBV14 . TGTGCCAGCAGCAAAGGGGAGAGTGGATCTGAAGCCACTGAAGCTTTCTTT CASSKGESGSEATEAFF
TRBJ1-2 . TRBV19 . TGTGCCAGTACCCAGGACAGAGGCGATGGCTACACCTTC CASTQDRGDGYTF
TRBJ1-4 . TRBV9 . TGTGCCAGCAGCGTAGGGGGAGGGAAAAGTGAAAAACTGTTTTTT CASSVGGGKSEKLFF
TRBJ1-6 . TRBV15 . TGTGCCACCAGTCCGAGACAAACCATCTATAATTCACCCCTCCACTTT CATSPRQTIYNSPLHF
TRBJ2-3 . TRBV9 TRBD2 TGTGCCAGCAGCGTCGGGTCTAGCGGGAGCGCAGATACGCAGTATTTT CASSVGSSGSADTQYF
TRBJ2-7 . TRBV5-1 . TGCGCCAGCACCCAACGTGTAGGGGCCCGTTTGAACGAGCAGTACTTC CASTQRVGARLNEQYF
TRBJ2-1 once TRBV5-6 . TGTGCCAGCAGCTTGGAAGGGGGAGGGGTCGAAGATGAGCAGTTCTTC CASSLEGGGVEDEQFF
TRBJ1-6 few TRBV15 . TGTGCCACCAGCAGAGATAAACTTCGGTCACCCCTCCACTTT CATSRDKLRSPLHF
TRBJ1-2 . TRBV5-1 . TGCGCCAGCAGGGGAGCTAACTATGGCTACACCTTC CASRGANYGYTF
TRBJ1-3 . TRBV30 TRBD1 TGTGCCTGGAGATTTCACAGGGGCTACTCTGGAAACACCATATATTTT CAWRFHRGYSGNTIYF
TRBJ2-7 . TRBV7-9 . TGTGCCAGCAGCTTAGACGCGGAGGGGTACGAGCAGTACTTC CASSLDAEGYEQYF
TRBJ2-5 . TRBV5-1 TRBD2 TGCGCCAGCAGCCCGACTAGCGGCCCAGAGACCCAGTACTTC CASSPTSGPETQYF
TRBJ2-7 . TRBV4-3 TRBD2 TGCGCCAGCAGCCAAGAGATGGTAGCGGGGGCCATAGGAGCCTCCTACGAGCAGTACTTC CASSQEMVAGAIGASYEQYF
TRBJ2-1 few TRBV29-1 TRBD2 TGCAGCGCGGTGGGATGGACTAGCGGAGACAATGAGCAGTTCTTC CSAVGWTSGDNEQFF
TRBJ2-5 . TRBV10-1 . TGCGCCAGCAGTGAGTCGTGGCGGTCCGGCTTTAAAGAGACCCAGTACTTC CASSESWRSGFKETQYF
TRBJ2-1 . TRBV29-1 . TGCAGCGTTGCTGGGAGCTCCTACAATGAGCAGTTCTTC CSVAGSSYNEQFF
TRBJ2-3 . TRBV11-2 TRBD2 TGTGCCAGCAGCTTCGGAGCGGGGGGGGAAGGGCAGTATTTT CASSFGAGGEGQYF
TRBJ2-5 . TRBV30 TRBD2 TGTGCCTGGAGTGTGGTAGCGGGGGTAGAGACCCAGTACTTC CAWSVVAGVETQYF
TRBJ1-6 . TRBV6-4 . TGTGCCAGCAGTGACAGTGGGACAAATTCACCCCTCCACTTT CASSDSGTNSPLHF
TRBJ2-3 . TRBV5-1 . TGCGCCAGCAGCTGGTCACCGACTGGCACAGATACGCAGTATTTT CASSWSPTGTDTQYF
TRBJ2-3 . TRBV27 TRBD1 TGTGCCAGCAGTTTAACGACAGGGGGGGCCGATACGCAGTATTTT CASSLTTGGADTQYF
TRBJ1-2 few TRBV7-9 . TGTGCCAGCAGCTCCTCAGGGGAAGGATACTATGGCTACACCTTC CASSSSGEGYYGYTF
TRBJ1-2 . TRBV7-9 TRBD1 TGTGCCAGCAGCCTGGGGACAGGGACGGACTATGGCTACACCTTC CASSLGTGTDYGYTF